Sequencing of this T cell receptor beta chain was carried out in a study of blood T cell repertoires in COVID-19. V was clipped by 3 bases and J by 3 bases, with 11 bases between them. CDR1 is SQVTM and CDR2 is ANQGSEA in the germline V gene. The CDR3 runs 13 residues. Under the authors' procedure: Researchers report that nucleated cell counts were estimated from reference gene primer amplification. Assay: immunoSEQ multiplex PCR; the TCRdb copy retains only in-frame clones and omits some. V and J calls and clone size are as listed in that table; D and trimming were resolved from the DNA. This sample has approximately 270,000 clones; approximately 85% occur once, and the top ten carry approximately 9.9%.

Sequencing input: peripheral blood. The V and J genes are TRBV29-1 and TRBJ1-1; no clear D gene. The sequence was obtained from a woman aged 70-85 years with acute or convalescent COVID-19. The CDR3 coding sequence is TGCAGCGTTGAGGTCGTTGCAGACACTGAAGCTTTCTTT. This sequence encodes CSVEVVADTEAFF.